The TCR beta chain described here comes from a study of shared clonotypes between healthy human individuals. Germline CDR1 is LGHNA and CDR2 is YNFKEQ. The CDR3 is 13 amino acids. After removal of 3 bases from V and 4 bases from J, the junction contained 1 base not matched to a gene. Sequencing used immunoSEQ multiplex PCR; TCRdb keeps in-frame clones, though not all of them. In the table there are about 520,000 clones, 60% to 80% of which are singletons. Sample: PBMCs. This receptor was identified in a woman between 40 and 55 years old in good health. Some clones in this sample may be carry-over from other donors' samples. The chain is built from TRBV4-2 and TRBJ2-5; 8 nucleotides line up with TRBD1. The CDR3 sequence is CASSQDRAETQYF. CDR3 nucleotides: TGTGCCAGCAGCCAGGACAGGGCAGAGACCCAGTACTTC.